These 28 T cell receptor beta chains were all obtained from the same sample, sequenced in a study of spatial heterogeneity in lung cancer. Each CDR3 protein is one row after TCRdb ran MiXCR on the 5' RACE reads. Among 60,000 to 75,000 distinct CDR3 sequences, roughly 6.4% were seen once, and the ten largest hold approximately 14%. Time point specified: sample taken at primary tumor resection. The material was PBMCs, obtained at surgery. Every receptor here comes from a female donor with early-stage non-small cell lung cancer.

This clonotype was seen a handful of times. The genes are TRBV5-1 and TRBJ2-3, with D unresolved. Germline V lookup: CDR1 SGHRS, CDR2 YFSETQ. V was cut by 4 bases and J by 1 base, with 7 bases left in between. This CDR3 spans 13 amino acids. In nucleotides, the CDR3 is TGCGCCAGCAGCCTGGTGGGCACAGATACGCAGTATTTT. This codes for CASSLVGTDTQYF. The full variable domain, with the rest looked up from reference TRBV5-1 and TRBJ2-3, is KAGVTQTPRYLIKTRGQQVTLSCSPISGHRSVSWYQQTPGQGLQFLFEYFSETQRNKGNFPGRFSGRQFSNSRSEMNVSTLELGDSALYLCASSLVGTDTQYFGPGTRLTVL.

This clonotype came up a few times. Here the CDR3 reads CASSLSGASYEQYF. CDR3 nucleotide sequence: TGCGCCAGCAGCTTGTCAGGAGCCAGTTACGAGCAGTACTTC. This chain links TRBV5-1 with TRBJ2-7; D gene unclear. In germline, CDR1 is SGHRS, CDR2 YFSETQ. The CDR3 is 14 amino acids. V dropped 1 base and J dropped 4 bases, with 12 bases sitting between them.

The chain recombines TRBV7-2 with TRBJ2-3, with 9 bases lining up with TRBD2. Germline CDR1 reads SGHTA; CDR2 reads FQGNSA. This CDR3 is 14 amino acids long. V lost 5 bases and J lost 4; bases outside the gene matches: 4. The CDR3 nucleotides are TGTGCCAGCAGCAAGGGACTAGCTGCAGATACGCAGTATTTT. Its translation: CASSKGLAADTQYF.

This clonotype was seen a few times. This rearrangement joins TRBV7-2 to TRBJ2-1; 10 bases fit TRBD1. This CDR3 contains 12 residues. Germline V gene lookup returns CDR1 SGHTA and CDR2 FQGNSA. V lost 4 bases, J lost 15 bases, and 6 bases stayed unmatched. The DNA for the CDR3 is TGTGCCAGCAGCTCCAGACAGGGGGCGTTGTTCTTC. Translating it yields CASSSRQGALFF.

This clonotype has ten or more counts. The chain couples TRBV5-4 to TRBJ2-4; D possibly corresponds to TRBD2 (6 bases). The CDR3 runs to 18 residues. Germline CDR1 is SGHNT and CDR2 is YYREEE (reference sequence). V lost 0 bases and J lost 0, with 16 bases in between. CDR3 in DNA: TGTGCCAGCAGCTTGGGTCTCCGGGACTTGGAAGCCAAAAACATTCAGTACTTC. This encodes CASSLGLRDLEAKNIQYF.

This clonotype showed up many times. V gene TRBV6-4 combines with J gene TRBJ2-3; 7 positions match TRBD1. Germline CDR1 is MRHNA and CDR2 is SNTAGT. There are 15 residues in the CDR3. V gave up 5 bases and J gave up 5 bases; unmatched junction bases: 10. In nucleotides, the CDR3 is TGTGCCAGCAGTCGTACGACAGGGTTCGGAGATACGCAGTATTTT. It encodes CASSRTTGFGDTQYF.

This clonotype was counted many times. This chain joins TRBV20-1 and TRBJ2-7; D remains unclear. Germline CDR1 DFQATT, CDR2 SNEGSKA (reference sequence). V gave up 5 bases and J gave up 6 bases, with 11 bases separating them. CDR3 length equals 11 residues. The DNA of the CDR3 is TGCAGTGCTCCCGGCGTGGGCGAGCAGTACTTC. Translation gives CSAPGVGEQYF.

This chain joins TRBV2 and TRBJ2-5, with D possibly called TRBD1 or TRBD2 (5 bases each). Germline V gene sequence: CDR1 SNHLY, CDR2 FYNNEI. Trimming pared 0 bases from V and 5 bases from J, leaving 13 bases between. The CDR3 loop spans 15 amino acids. The CDR3 region has the DNA TGTGCCAGCAGTGAAGCGCGAGGGCAGGGCGAGACCCAGTACTTC. This translates into CASSEARGQGETQYF.

This clonotype came up many times. This chain joins TRBV6-2 or TRBV6-3 and TRBJ1-2; no clear D. The CDR3 is 13 residues long. Germline CDR1 MNHEY, CDR2 SVGEGT. V was clipped by 7 bases and J by 5 bases, with 14 bases between them. The CDR3 sequence is CASMLGLWYGYTF. The CDR3 DNA reads TGTGCCAGCATGCTCGGACTGTGGTATGGCTACACCTTC.

This chain links TRBV2 with TRBJ2-1; D is unresolved. Trimming pared 2 bases from V and 0 bases from J, leaving 2 bases between. Germline assignment: CDR1 SNHLY and CDR2 FYNNEI. The CDR3 spans 13 residues. The chain's CDR3 is CASSENSYNEQFF. The DNA of the CDR3 is TGTGCCAGCAGTGAAAACTCCTACAATGAGCAGTTCTTC.

The chain has TRBV7-9 and TRBJ1-2, with 10 bases that match TRBD1. Trimming removed 4 bases from V and 4 bases from J; junction bases left unmatched: 6. CDR1 is SEHNR and CDR2 is FQNEAQ in the germline V gene (reference sequence). The length of the CDR3 is 15 residues. CDR3: CASSSGTGEAYGYTF. The CDR3 DNA follows: TGTGCCAGCAGCTCCGGGACAGGGGAAGCCTATGGCTACACCTTC. Together with reference TRBV7-9 and TRBJ1-2, the CDR3 gives the full variable domain: DTGVSQNPRHKITKRGQNVTFRCDPISEHNRLYWYRQTLGQGPEFLTYFQNEAQLEKSRLLSDRFSAERPKGSFSTLEIQRTEQGDSAMYLCASSSGTGEAYGYTFGSGTRLTVV.

This clonotype appeared many times. The chain has TRBV27 and TRBJ2-2; 8 bases line up with TRBD2. The CDR3 is 16 amino acids. Trimming took 5 bases from V and 4 from J; bases not matched to a gene: 9. Germline V gene data show CDR1 as MNHEY and CDR2 as SMNVEV (reference sequence). The CDR3 protein is CASSSTGTRPTGELFF. The CDR3 DNA follows: TGTGCCAGCAGTAGCACCGGGACTAGACCCACCGGGGAGCTGTTTTTT.

In this sample, this clonotype turned up a few times. V is TRBV14 and J is TRBJ1-2; D is unclear. Trimming shortened V by 6 bases and J by 2 bases, and 10 bases separated the two germline ends. Germline CDR1 and CDR2: SGHDN and FVKESK. This CDR3 has 13 residues. The CDR3 is CASSQDLNYGYTF. The CDR3 nucleotides are TGTGCCAGCAGTCAGGACCTGAACTATGGCTACACCTTC.

There are many counts of this clonotype. V is TRBV9 and J is TRBJ2-5, with D possibly being TRBD1 (6 bases). V was clipped by 0 bases and J by 3 bases, with 6 bases between them. There are 13 residues in the CDR3. Germline V gene sequence: CDR1 SGDLS, CDR2 YYNGEE. CDR3 nucleotide sequence: TGTGCCAGCAGCGTAGACAGGGAAGAGACCCAGTACTTC. Protein product: CASSVDREETQYF.

This clonotype was picked up many times. This rearrangement joins TRBV11-2 to TRBJ2-7; D may be TRBD2 (6 bases). Trimming pared 1 base from V and 2 bases from J, leaving 12 bases between. The CDR3 loop spans 15 amino acids. Germline V gives CDR1 SGHAT, CDR2 FQNNGV. The CDR3 spells CASSLVGSGAYEQYF. CDR3 DNA sequence: TGTGCCAGCAGCTTAGTCGGTAGCGGTGCCTACGAGCAGTACTTC.

This clonotype was found many times. V and J are TRBV7-8 and TRBJ1-5; 9 bases agree with TRBD1. The CDR3 sequence is 15 residues long. Germline loops: CDR1 SGHVS, CDR2 FQNEAQ. V was pared by 2 bases and J by 4 bases, with 3 bases of the junction left unmatched. The chain's CDR3 is CASSLRTGVNQPQHF. In DNA, the CDR3 is TGTGCCAGCAGCTTACGGACAGGGGTTAATCAGCCCCAGCATTTT. Supplemented by reference TRBV7-8 and TRBJ1-5, the full variable domain reads GAGVSQSPRYKVAKRGQDVALRCDPISGHVSLFWYQQALGQGPEFLTYFQNEAQLDKSGLPSDRFFAERPEGSVSTLKIQRTQQEDSAVYLCASSLRTGVNQPQHFGDGTRLSIL.

In its sample, this clonotype was seen many times. The gene calls are TRBV6-6 and TRBJ2-5; D gene ambiguous. The ends were cut back, 0 bases at V and 5 bases at J, with 4 bases in the middle. Germline V lookup: CDR1 MNHNY, CDR2 SVGAGI (reference sequence). The CDR3 runs to 12 residues. As DNA, the CDR3 is TGTGCCAGCAGTTACTCCCGGGAGACCCAGTACTTC. Translating it yields CASSYSRETQYF.

The chain is built from TRBV20-1 and TRBJ1-1; tentatively, D is TRBD1 (6 bases). The CDR3 loop spans 12 amino acids. CDR1 and CDR2 (germline): DFQATT, SNEGSKA (reference sequence). The V and J ends lost 6 bases and 5 bases respectively, with 13 bases between them. CDR3 loop: CSAYDRRTEAFF. In DNA, the CDR3 is TGCAGTGCATATGACAGGCGGACTGAAGCTTTCTTT.

This clonotype came up a few times. The chain recombines TRBV4-2 with TRBJ2-2; tentative D call: TRBD1 (6 bases). The CDR3 covers 16 residues. CDR1 is LGHNA and CDR2 is YNFKEQ in the germline V gene. V dropped 3 bases and J dropped 0 bases, with 11 bases sitting between them. The CDR3: CASSHVDRSNTGELFF. The CDR3 DNA follows: TGTGCCAGCAGCCATGTGGACAGATCGAACACCGGGGAGCTGTTTTTT.

This clonotype was seen at least ten times. This chain uses TRBV5-1 with TRBJ2-7, with D possibly being TRBD1 or TRBD2 (6 bases each). The ends were cut back, 0 bases at V and 2 bases at J, with 15 bases in the middle. Germline CDR1 and CDR2: SGHRS and YFSETQ. The CDR3 extends over 16 amino acids. The CDR3 DNA sequence: TGCGCCAGCAGCTTGGAGGGGGGCCTATCGACCTACGAGCAGTACTTC. Translated, it gives CASSLEGGLSTYEQYF.

This clonotype was recorded a few times. The chain carries TRBV18 and TRBJ1-1; D gene ambiguous. The CDR3 has 15 residues. Germline CDR1 reads KGHSH; CDR2 reads LQKENI. V was pared by 0 bases and J by 2 bases, with 10 bases between. CDR3 in DNA: TGTGCCAGCTCACCACCGATTGGGAGAAACACTGAAGCTTTCTTT. As protein: CASSPPIGRNTEAFF.

This clonotype was counted at least ten times. The chain combines TRBV2 with TRBJ2-3; 9 nucleotides agree with TRBD2. Germline values: CDR1 SNHLY, CDR2 FYNNEI. This CDR3 contains 15 residues. The trim removed 5 bases at V and 6 bases at J, leaving 9 bases unmatched. CDR3 sequence: CASSLLQRGADTQYF. In DNA, the CDR3 is TGTGCCAGCAGTCTACTGCAGCGGGGGGCGGATACGCAGTATTTT.

The chain has TRBV20-1 and TRBJ1-1; D gene unclear. Germline CDR1 is DFQATT and CDR2 is SNEGSKA (reference sequence). The V end lost 8 bases, the J end lost 1 base, and 11 bases lay between the germline ends. The CDR3 spans 12 residues. In nucleotides, the CDR3 is TGCAGTCACAGCGTGGGGAACACTGAAGCTTTCTTT. This codes for CSHSVGNTEAFF.

The genes are TRBV11-2 and TRBJ1-4; D remains unclear. The CDR3 covers 15 residues. V dropped 0 bases and J dropped 4 bases, with 9 bases sitting between them. CDR1 and CDR2 from the germline V gene are SGHAT and FQNNGV. For the CDR3, the DNA is TGTGCCAGCAGCTTAGAAGACCGTCATAATGAAAAACTGTTTTTT. This sequence encodes CASSLEDRHNEKLFF.

In its sample, this clonotype was seen many times. The chain employs TRBV28 and TRBJ1-2; no firm D call. The CDR3 extends over 13 amino acids. CDR1 is MDHEN, CDR2 SYDVKM, per germline. V was pared by 8 bases and J by 0 bases, with 10 bases between. This CDR3 reads CASAGGANYGYTF. CDR3 in DNA: TGTGCCAGCGCAGGAGGAGCTAACTATGGCTACACCTTC.

The chain combines TRBV20-1 with TRBJ1-1; TRBD1 is a possible D gene (5 bases). Germline assignment: CDR1 DFQATT and CDR2 SNEGSKA (reference sequence). The CDR3 is 14 amino acids. V was shortened by 0 bases and J by 4 bases, with 12 bases between the two germline ends. CDR3 residues: CSAREEGLGTEAFF. CDR3 coding DNA: TGCAGTGCTAGAGAGGAGGGGCTGGGCACTGAAGCTTTCTTT.

The gene calls are TRBV5-4 and TRBJ1-3, with D possibly being TRBD1 (5 bases). Trimming cost V 0 bases and J 0 bases, with 7 bases left between them. The CDR3 sequence is 15 residues long. Germline values: CDR1 SGHNT, CDR2 YYREEE (reference sequence). CDR3 sequence: CASSLGTNSGNTIYF. The CDR3 DNA follows: TGTGCCAGCAGCTTGGGGACAAACTCTGGAAACACCATATATTTT. The full variable domain, with the rest looked up from reference TRBV5-4 and TRBJ1-3, is ETGVTQSPTHLIKTRGQQVTLRCSSQSGHNTVSWYQQALGQGPQFIFQYYREEENGRGNFPPRFSGLQFPNYSSELNVNALELDDSALYLCASSLGTNSGNTIYFGEGSWLTVV.

This clonotype was seen ten or more times. V and J are TRBV6-5 and TRBJ2-2, with TRBD2 matching over 10 bases. Unmatched junction bases numbered 10, after V lost 7 bases and J lost 5 bases. This CDR3 has 16 residues. Per germline, CDR1 MNHEY and CDR2 SVGAGI. CDR3 residues: CASIGTSEGGTGELFF. The CDR3, as DNA: TGTGCCAGCATTGGGACTAGCGAAGGGGGGACCGGGGAGCTGTTTTTT.